The 30 T cell receptor beta chains given below trace back to one sample, sequenced in a study of response to subunit inactivated influenza vaccine. TCRdb analysed the RT-PCR reads with MiXCR anew, one entry per CDR3 protein. The data hold fewer than 800,000 distinct CDR3 sequences, with 15% to 17% observed a single time. Sequencing used PBMCs from blood, obtained about 11 days after vaccination. The receptors were sampled from a man aged 50 to 59 who received an inactivated influenza vaccine.

CDR3 region: CASSLGARRAEAFF. Here the CDR3 DNA reads TGTGCCAGCAGTCTCGGGGCCCGAAGGGCTGAAGCTTTCTTT. This chain uses TRBV12-3 or TRBV12-4 with TRBJ1-1, with D maybe TRBD1 (5 bases). The CDR3 is made up of 14 amino acids. Trimming left V 5 bases short and J 6 bases short, with 16 bases between.

This chain connects TRBV25-1 to TRBJ2-7; 10 positions agree with TRBD1. V was clipped by 4 bases and J by 0 bases; unmatched bases: 15. This CDR3 is 19 amino acids long. Germline V CDR1 and CDR2: MGHDK, SYGVNS. The CDR3 here is CASSGTSRDRGPSSYEQYF. CDR3 nucleotide sequence: TGTGCCAGCAGTGGAACCAGCCGGGACAGGGGACCTAGCTCCTACGAGCAGTACTTC.

There are a few counts of this clonotype. The chain combines TRBV6-2 or TRBV6-3 with TRBJ2-2; tentative D call: TRBD1 (5 bases). Germline V CDR1 and CDR2: MNHEY, SVGEGT. Trimming shortened V by 6 bases and J by 4 bases, and 9 bases separated the two germline ends. The CDR3 covers 13 residues. Here the CDR3 DNA reads TGTGCCAGCAGGATGCAGGGCACCGGGGAGCTGTTTTTT. Translating gives CASRMQGTGELFF.

The rearrangement joins TRBV7-9 to TRBJ2-1; TRBD2 matches 9 bases. CDR1 is SEHNR, CDR2 FQNEAQ, per germline (reference sequence). This CDR3 is built from 15 residues. J gave up 8 bases and V 1 base, and 6 bases lay outside the gene matches. CDR3 sequence (DNA): TGTGCCAGCAGCTTAGATAGCGGGAGTGCCCATGAGCAGTTCTTC. It translates to CASSLDSGSAHEQFF. Combining the CDR3 with reference TRBV7-9 and TRBJ2-1 gives the whole variable domain DTGVSQNPRHKITKRGQNVTFRCDPISEHNRLYWYRQTLGQGPEFLTYFQNEAQLEKSRLLSDRFSAERPKGSFSTLEIQRTEQGDSAMYLCASSLDSGSAHEQFFGPGTRLTVL.

At least ten counts were recorded for this clonotype. The CDR3 coding sequence is TGTGCCAGCAGCTTAGGTGCCAAAACCTACGAGCAGTACTTC. Translated, it gives CASSLGAKTYEQYF. The genes are TRBV7-2 and TRBJ2-7; D unresolved. Per the germline V gene, CDR1 is SGHTA and CDR2 is FQGNSA. This CDR3 is built from 14 residues. Trimming pared 1 base from V and 2 bases from J, leaving 9 bases between.

This clonotype was counted between two and nine times. The chain uses TRBV12-3 or TRBV12-4 and TRBJ2-7, with unresolved D. V lost 3 bases and J 4 bases, leaving 13 bases between the germline ends. The CDR3 spans 14 residues. The CDR3 sequence: CASSFTSAPYEQYF. DNA of the CDR3: TGTGCCAGCAGTTTCACGTCGGCACCTTACGAGCAGTACTTC.

This clonotype was picked up a small number of times. The rearrangement joins TRBV3-1 to TRBJ2-1; 7 bases line up with TRBD2. This CDR3 has 13 residues. The V and J ends lost 0 bases and 9 bases, in that order; junction bases with no gene match: 2. Germline V CDR1 and CDR2: LGHDT, YNNKEL (reference sequence). CDR3 protein: CASSQDERGEQFF. CDR3 bases: TGTGCCAGCAGCCAAGATGAGCGGGGTGAGCAGTTCTTC.

This clonotype was detected ten times or more. V and J are TRBV5-1 and TRBJ2-3; D call uncertain. The V end was cut by 9 bases, the J end by 2 bases, with 19 bases between. The germline gives CDR1 SGHRS, CDR2 YFSETQ. This CDR3 spans 15 amino acids. The DNA for the CDR3 is TGCGCCACCGCTGAGCTACCAGAAAACACAGATACGCAGTATTTT. This sequence encodes CATAELPENTDTQYF.

J is TRBJ2-2 and V is TRBV15; D is unresolved. V lost 5 bases, J lost 6 bases, and 13 bases lay in between. This CDR3 region has 14 residues. The germline V gene has CDR1 LNHNV and CDR2 YYDKDF (reference sequence). CDR3 nucleotides: TGTGCCACCAGCGTATACCCGAAGGCCGGGGAGCTGTTTTTT. Translation gives CATSVYPKAGELFF.

The chain joins TRBV12-3 or TRBV12-4 to TRBJ1-2; TRBD1 aligns across 7 bases. V shed 1 base, J shed 2 bases, and the junction held 4 bases outside the gene matches. The CDR3 totals 15 residues. In DNA form, the CDR3 reads TGTGCCAGCAGTTTAGAATTACAGGGGAACTATGGCTACACCTTC. It is translated as CASSLELQGNYGYTF.

In this sample, this clonotype turned up many times. One base away lies a much larger clone, so this may be a sequencing read error. The chain recombines TRBV20-1 with TRBJ2-3; no firm D call. This CDR3 region has 11 residues. V was clipped by 2 bases and J by 4 bases, with 4 bases between them. Germline values: CDR1 DFQATT, CDR2 SNEGSKA (reference sequence). The CDR3 region is CSARIADTQYF. CDR3 nucleotide sequence: TGCAGTGCTAGAATAGCAGATACGCAGTATTTT.

This clonotype was observed a handful of times. The V call is TRBV9, the J call TRBJ2-7; TRBD2 aligns across 12 bases. The CDR3 is made up of 15 amino acids. The trim removed 4 bases at V and 6 bases at J, leaving 8 bases unmatched. From germline, CDR1 is SGDLS and CDR2 YYNGEE. DNA of the CDR3: TGTGCCAGCAGCCCCCGACTAGCGGGAGACTCCGAGCAGTACTTC. It translates to CASSPRLAGDSEQYF.

This clonotype was detected a few times. This chain joins TRBV6-1 and TRBJ1-6; a weak D match, TRBD1 (5 bases). From germline, CDR1 is MNHNS and CDR2 SASEGT. The CDR3 extends over 14 amino acids. V lost 7 bases to trimming and J lost 6 bases, with 13 bases between them. The CDR3 nucleotides are TGTGCCAGCACTCGACTGACAGTTAATTCACCCCTCCACTTT. Translated: CASTRLTVNSPLHF.

This clonotype was counted a few times. The rearrangement links TRBV29-1 to TRBJ2-7; D gene ambiguous. The V and J ends lost 4 bases and 5 bases respectively, with 12 bases between them. CDR1 is SQVTM, CDR2 ANQGSEA, per germline. The CDR3 runs to 12 residues. CDR3 sequence (DNA): TGCAGCGTTGGTGTAGGGTCCCACGAGCAGTACTTC. It encodes CSVGVGSHEQYF.

The V gene is TRBV27, the J gene TRBJ2-2; D gene ambiguous. This CDR3 region has 14 residues. Per the germline V gene, CDR1 is MNHEY and CDR2 is SMNVEV (reference sequence). The V end was cut by 2 bases, the J end by 4 bases, with 8 bases between. The CDR3 spells CASSLRQSTGELFF. As DNA, the CDR3 is TGTGCCAGCAGTTTACGACAAAGCACCGGGGAGCTGTTTTTT.

This clonotype showed up just a few times. This chain uses TRBV21-1 with TRBJ2-7; the DNA was not used to check the table's D call, TRBD1. TRBV21-1 is a pseudogene segment. The CDR3 is 18 amino acids. The CDR3 loop is CASSEVAVRGGNSYEQYF. DNA of the CDR3: TGTGCCAGCAGCGAAGTGGCCGTAAGGGGAGGGAACTCCTACGAGCAGTACTTC.

This chain connects TRBV3-1 to TRBJ1-1; no clear D gene. Germline V lookup: CDR1 LGHDT, CDR2 YNNKEL (reference sequence). Trimming took off 4 bases at V and 0 bases at J, with 9 bases between the two ends. CDR3 size: 14 residues. Here the CDR3 DNA reads TGTGCCAGCAGCCCCGGGAACTTGAACACTGAAGCTTTCTTT. Amino acid sequence: CASSPGNLNTEAFF.

This sequence joins TRBV20-1 and TRBJ1-3, with D possibly TRBD1 on 6 matching bases. Germline V CDR1 and CDR2: DFQATT, SNEGSKA (reference sequence). V lost 6 bases and J lost 4, with 10 bases in between. CDR3 length equals 12 residues. The CDR3, as DNA: TGCAGTGCCGGGACAAAAGGAAACACCATATATTTT. It translates to CSAGTKGNTIYF.

The CDR3 region is CSVVGSSGNTIYF. The CDR3 bases are TGCAGCGTTGTGGGCAGCTCTGGAAACACCATATATTTT. This chain links TRBV29-1 with TRBJ1-3; D gene unclear. Germline-derived CDR1 and CDR2 are SQVTM and ANQGSEA. V lost 4 bases and J lost 0, with 7 bases in between. The CDR3 consists of 13 residues.

The chain has TRBV11-2 and TRBJ2-1; 11 nucleotides agree with TRBD2. V lost 5 bases, J lost 7 bases, and 7 bases stayed unmatched. The germline CDR1 and CDR2 sequences are SGHAT and FQNNGV. The CDR3 covers 15 residues. The CDR3 sequence is CASSNSGTSGNEQFF. In nucleotides, the CDR3 is TGTGCCAGCAGCAATTCCGGGACTAGCGGAAATGAGCAGTTCTTC.

Many counts were recorded for this clonotype. J is TRBJ1-1 and V is TRBV3-1; 7 bases are a match to TRBD1. V trimming: 4 bases; J trimming: 10 bases; junction bases outside the gene matches: 12. CDR1 is LGHDT and CDR2 is YNNKEL in the germline V gene (reference sequence). This CDR3 has 14 amino acids. CDR3 nucleotide sequence: TGTGCCAGCAGCCCCCTCCTAGGGGGCGAGGGAGCTTTCTTT. It yields the protein CASSPLLGGEGAFF.

This chain links TRBV12-3 or TRBV12-4 with TRBJ2-5; TRBD2 matches 7 bases. This CDR3 is 14 amino acids long. V dropped 3 bases and J dropped 5; count of bases not matched to a gene: 6. This chain's CDR3 is CASSFGEGGETQYF. In DNA form, the CDR3 reads TGTGCCAGCAGTTTCGGGGAGGGTGGTGAGACCCAGTACTTC.

The rearrangement uses TRBV24-1 and TRBJ2-5; the D gene is possibly TRBD1 (6 bases). The germline CDR1 and CDR2 sequences are KGHDR and SFDVKD. V dropped 5 bases and J dropped 5 bases, with 17 bases sitting between them. The CDR3 has 15 amino acids. Written as DNA, the CDR3 is TGTGCCACCAGTGCCTATCTACAGGGCCGGGAGACCCAGTACTTC. Translated: CATSAYLQGRETQYF.

This clonotype occurred a few times. This chain joins TRBV7-2 and TRBJ1-1; D is uncertain. Germline-derived CDR1 and CDR2 are SGHTA and FQGNSA. The V and J ends lost 6 bases and 1 base respectively, with 18 bases between them. The CDR3 runs 16 residues. The CDR3: CASSVNGRGGNTEAFF. CDR3 coding DNA: TGTGCCAGCAGTGTTAACGGTCGGGGAGGGAACACTGAAGCTTTCTTT. The whole variable domain, filled in from reference TRBV7-2 and TRBJ1-1, reads GAGVSQSPSNKVTEKGKDVELRCDPISGHTALYWYRQSLGQGLEFLIYFQGNSAPDKSGLPSDRFSAERTGGSVSTLTIQRTQQEDSAVYLCASSVNGRGGNTEAFFGQGTRLTVV.

The CDR3 reads CSVQTSGRAHGTNEQFF. In DNA, the CDR3 is TGCAGTGTCCAGACTAGCGGGCGGGCTCATGGGACCAATGAGCAGTTCTTC. The rearrangement joins TRBV20-1 to TRBJ2-1; 10 bases align to TRBD2. The CDR3 loop spans 17 amino acids. Per the germline V gene, CDR1 is DFQATT and CDR2 is SNEGSKA (reference sequence). V shed 7 bases, J shed 6 bases, and the junction held 18 bases outside the gene matches.

This chain's CDR3 is CASSQESRRTSYEQYF. The CDR3 coding sequence is TGTGCCAGCAGCCAAGAATCCCGTCGAACATCCTACGAGCAGTACTTC. The gene calls are TRBV4-2 and TRBJ2-7; D ambiguous. CDR1 and CDR2 (germline): LGHNA, YNFKEQ. The V end lost 0 bases, the J end lost 1 base, and 13 bases lay between the germline ends. The CDR3 consists of 16 residues.

CDR3 amino acids: CSARGTPGRGNNEQFF. DNA for the CDR3: TGCAGTGCTAGAGGGACTCCTGGTCGTGGTAACAATGAGCAGTTCTTC. This chain joins TRBV20-1 and TRBJ2-1; D is perhaps TRBD2 (5 bases). Per germline, CDR1 DFQATT and CDR2 SNEGSKA (reference sequence). Trimming took 1 base from V and 5 from J, leaving 18 bases between them. CDR3 size: 16 residues.

This clonotype was counted between two and nine times. The chain couples TRBV11-2 to TRBJ1-1; D remains ambiguous. Trimming removed 2 bases from V and 1 base from J, with 11 bases in between. The CDR3 runs to 15 residues. CDR1 and CDR2 (germline): SGHAT, FQNNGV. The CDR3 reads CASSLRRDGNTEAFF. In nucleotides, the CDR3 is TGTGCCAGCAGCTTACGACGCGACGGGAACACTGAAGCTTTCTTT.

The chain links TRBV6-5 to TRBJ2-1; D is ambiguous. V lost 2 bases and J lost 6, with 11 bases in between. The CDR3 covers 14 residues. CDR1 is MNHEY, CDR2 SVGAGI, per germline. CDR3 bases: TGTGCCAGCAGTTACCTATCTCTTGGCAATGAGCAGTTCTTC. Its protein is CASSYLSLGNEQFF.

This clonotype appeared a few times. V usage is TRBV11-1 and J usage is TRBJ2-1; weak D call: TRBD1 (6 bases). There are 19 residues in the CDR3. Trimming took off 0 bases at V and 7 bases at J, with 25 bases between the two ends. Germline CDR1 and CDR2: SGHAT and FQDESV (reference sequence). CDR3 coding DNA: TGTGCCAGCAGCTTAGCTTTAGTGTATAGTAGGTCAGGGGATAATGAGCAGTTCTTC. Protein sequence: CASSLALVYSRSGDNEQFF.